A few counts support the clone carrying this T cell receptor (beta chain). The target antigen is unknown. Preparation of the TCRbeta library involved a method that used unique molecular identifiers. TCRdb called the PCR reads again in MiXCR, with one record for every CDR3 protein. The sample yields more than 300,000 distinct CDR3 sequences, 15% to 20% seen once. The entry originates in a study of T-cell reconstitution after alpha-beta-depleted transplantation in children. General study findings and limits: As was reported, about two months after transplant, alpha-beta T cells came from several hundred expanded graft clones. A year had passed since transplant, and T-cell counts and diversity by then came mostly from newly produced T cells. It was surviving recipient T cells and thymic progenitors that gave some patients high TCRbeta diversity at day 60.

This sample comprised PBMCs, mostly from graft donor cells, obtained 360 days after TCRalphabeta/CD19-depleted stem cell transplant. The receptor's source is a male patient under 10 years old who had a stem cell transplant for acute lymphoblastic leukemia, so the T cells may come from the graft donor.

The CDR3 nucleotides are TGTGCCACCCTCTATGGGGCGGTTGAAGCTTTCTTT. Translated, it gives CATLYGAVEAFF. V and J are TRBV28 and TRBJ1-1; D possibly corresponds to TRBD1 (5 bases). The germline CDR1 and CDR2 sequences are MDHEN and SYDVKM. The CDR3 is 12 residues long. V lost 10 bases, J lost 7 bases, and 16 bases lay in between. Together with reference TRBV28 and TRBJ1-1, the CDR3 gives the full variable domain: DVKVTQSSRYLVKRTGEKVFLECVQDMDHENMFWYRQDPGLGLRLIYFSYDVKMKEKGDIPEGYSVSREKKERFSLILESASTNQTSMYLCATLYGAVEAFFGQGTRLTVV.